The T cell receptor (beta chain) described here comes from a study of response to subunit inactivated influenza vaccine. Study observations and caveats: The authors offered the suggestion that each seasonal influenza vaccination recruits few new T cells.

This clonotype was seen a few times. Its cognate antigen is unknown. Via MiXCR, TCRdb re-called the RT-PCR reads, giving one row per CDR3 protein. The data show about 540,000 distinct CDR3 sequences, with 11% to 15% seen just once and 11% held by the top ten. This CDR3 has 15 amino acids. V was clipped by 7 bases and J by 0 bases; unmatched bases: 9. From germline, CDR1 is SQVTM and CDR2 ANQGSEA. Sequencing was performed on PBMCs from blood, taken roughly 12 days after vaccination. This rearrangement joins TRBV29-1 to TRBJ2-5, with TRBD1 matching over 9 bases. The receptor comes from a man in his forties or fifties who received an inactivated influenza vaccine. DNA of the CDR3: TGCAGCGCAGGACAGGGGCAGGGGTACCAAGAGACCCAGTACTTC. Amino acids: CSAGQGQGYQETQYF.